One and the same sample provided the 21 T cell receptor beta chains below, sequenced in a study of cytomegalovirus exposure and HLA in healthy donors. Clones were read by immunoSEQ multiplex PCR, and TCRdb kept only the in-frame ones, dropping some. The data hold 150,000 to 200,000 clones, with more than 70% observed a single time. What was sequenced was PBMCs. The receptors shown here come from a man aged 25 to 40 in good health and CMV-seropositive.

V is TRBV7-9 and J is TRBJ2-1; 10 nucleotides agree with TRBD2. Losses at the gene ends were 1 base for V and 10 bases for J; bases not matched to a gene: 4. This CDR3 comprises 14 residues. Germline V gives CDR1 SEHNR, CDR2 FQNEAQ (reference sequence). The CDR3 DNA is TGTGCCAGCAGCTTAGTAGGGACTAGCGCCGAGCAGTTCTTC. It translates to CASSLVGTSAEQFF.

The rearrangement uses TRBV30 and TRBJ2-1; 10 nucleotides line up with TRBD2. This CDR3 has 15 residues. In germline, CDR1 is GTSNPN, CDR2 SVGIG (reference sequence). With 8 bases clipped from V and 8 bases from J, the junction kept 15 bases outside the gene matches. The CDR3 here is CAHAPGLAGADEQFF. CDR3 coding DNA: TGTGCCCATGCCCCTGGGCTAGCGGGAGCCGATGAGCAGTTCTTC.

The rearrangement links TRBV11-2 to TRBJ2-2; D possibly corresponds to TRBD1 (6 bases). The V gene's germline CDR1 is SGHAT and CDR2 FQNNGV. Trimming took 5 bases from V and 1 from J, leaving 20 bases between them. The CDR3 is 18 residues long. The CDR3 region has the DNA TGTGCCAGCAGCCCCGTCAGGGGAGAGAGGCGGAACACCGGGGAGCTGTTTTTT. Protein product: CASSPVRGERRNTGELFF.

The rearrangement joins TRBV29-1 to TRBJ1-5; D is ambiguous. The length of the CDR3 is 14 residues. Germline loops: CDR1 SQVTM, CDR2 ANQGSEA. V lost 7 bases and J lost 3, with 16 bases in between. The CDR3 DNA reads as TGCAGCGCCGGCCGAGGCGGATACAATCAGCCCCAGCATTTT. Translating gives CSAGRGGYNQPQHF.

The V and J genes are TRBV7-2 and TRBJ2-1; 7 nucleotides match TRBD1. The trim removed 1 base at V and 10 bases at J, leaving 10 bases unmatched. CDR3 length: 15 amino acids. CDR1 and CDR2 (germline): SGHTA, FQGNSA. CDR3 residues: CASSLGRTGGVEQFF. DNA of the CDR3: TGTGCCAGCAGCTTAGGACGGACAGGAGGCGTCGAGCAGTTCTTC.

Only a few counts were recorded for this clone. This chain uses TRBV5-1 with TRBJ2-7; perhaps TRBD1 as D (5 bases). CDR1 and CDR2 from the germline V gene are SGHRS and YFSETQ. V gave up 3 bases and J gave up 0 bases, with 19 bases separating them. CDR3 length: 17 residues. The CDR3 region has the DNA TGCGCCAGCAGCTCCCCCCCAGGGCAGGATTTCTCCTACGAGCAGTACTTC. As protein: CASSSPPGQDFSYEQYF.

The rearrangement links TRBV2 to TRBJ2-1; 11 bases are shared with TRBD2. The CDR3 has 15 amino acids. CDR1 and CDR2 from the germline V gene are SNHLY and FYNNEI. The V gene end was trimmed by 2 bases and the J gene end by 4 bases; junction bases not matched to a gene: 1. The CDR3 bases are TGTGCCAGCAGTGAAACTAGCGGGAGATACAATGAGCAGTTCTTC. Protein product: CASSETSGRYNEQFF.

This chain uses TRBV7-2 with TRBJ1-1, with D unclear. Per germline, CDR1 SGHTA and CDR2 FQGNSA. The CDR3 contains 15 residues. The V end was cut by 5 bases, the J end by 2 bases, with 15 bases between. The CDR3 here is CASSDTRAGNTEAFF. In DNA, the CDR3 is TGTGCCAGCAGCGACACCCGGGCGGGAAACACTGAAGCTTTCTTT.

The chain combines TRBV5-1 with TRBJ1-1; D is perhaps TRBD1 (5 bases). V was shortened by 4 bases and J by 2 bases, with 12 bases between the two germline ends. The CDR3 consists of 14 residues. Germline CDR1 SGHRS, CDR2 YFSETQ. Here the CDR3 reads CASSHRDFNTEAFF. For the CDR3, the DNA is TGCGCCAGCAGCCACCGGGACTTTAACACTGAAGCTTTCTTT.

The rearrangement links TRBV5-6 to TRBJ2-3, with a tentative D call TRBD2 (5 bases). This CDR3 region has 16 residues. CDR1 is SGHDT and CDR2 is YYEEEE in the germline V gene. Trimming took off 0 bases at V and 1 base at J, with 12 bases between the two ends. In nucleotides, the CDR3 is TGTGCCAGCAGCTTGGATAGTAGCGCGGGCACAGATACGCAGTATTTT. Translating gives CASSLDSSAGTDTQYF.

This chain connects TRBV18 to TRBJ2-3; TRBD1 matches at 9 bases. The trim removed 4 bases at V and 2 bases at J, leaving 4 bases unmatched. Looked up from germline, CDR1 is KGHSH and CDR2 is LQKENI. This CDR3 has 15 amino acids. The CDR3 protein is CASSQQGAPTDTQYF. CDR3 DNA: TGTGCCAGCTCACAACAGGGGGCCCCCACAGATACGCAGTATTTT.

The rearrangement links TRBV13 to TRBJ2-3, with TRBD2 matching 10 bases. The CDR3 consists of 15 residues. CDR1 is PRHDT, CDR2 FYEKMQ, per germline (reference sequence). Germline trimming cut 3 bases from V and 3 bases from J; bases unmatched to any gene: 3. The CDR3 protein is CASSFSSGSTDTQYF. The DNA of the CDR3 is TGTGCCAGCAGCTTTTCTAGCGGGAGTACAGATACGCAGTATTTT.

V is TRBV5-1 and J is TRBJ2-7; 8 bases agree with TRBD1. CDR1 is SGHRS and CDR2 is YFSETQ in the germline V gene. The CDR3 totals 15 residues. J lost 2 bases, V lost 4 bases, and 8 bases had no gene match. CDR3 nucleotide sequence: TGCGCCAGCAGCGCGGGACAGGAAGATACCTACGAGCAGTACTTC. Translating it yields CASSAGQEDTYEQYF.

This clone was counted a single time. CDR3 in amino acids: CASSPGQGDGYTF. CDR3 coding DNA: TGTGCCAGCTCACCCGGACAGGGGGATGGCTACACCTTC. V gene TRBV18 combines with J gene TRBJ1-2; the match to TRBD1 covers 10 bases. With V trimmed by 3 bases and J by 6 bases, 1 base remained unmatched. CDR1 KGHSH and CDR2 LQKENI come from the germline V gene. The CDR3 has 13 amino acids. The full variable domain, rest sourced from reference TRBV18 and TRBJ1-2, is NAGVMQNPRHLVRRRGQEARLRCSPMKGHSHVYWYRQLPEEGLKFMVYLQKENIIDESGMPKERFSAEFPKEGPSILRIQQVVRGDSAAYFCASSPGQGDGYTFGSGTRLTVV.

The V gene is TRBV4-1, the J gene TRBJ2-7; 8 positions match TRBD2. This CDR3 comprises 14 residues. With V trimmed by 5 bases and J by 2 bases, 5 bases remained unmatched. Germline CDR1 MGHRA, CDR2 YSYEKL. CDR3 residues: CASSDGAGAYEQYF. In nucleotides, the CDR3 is TGCGCCAGCAGCGATGGAGCGGGAGCCTACGAGCAGTACTTC.

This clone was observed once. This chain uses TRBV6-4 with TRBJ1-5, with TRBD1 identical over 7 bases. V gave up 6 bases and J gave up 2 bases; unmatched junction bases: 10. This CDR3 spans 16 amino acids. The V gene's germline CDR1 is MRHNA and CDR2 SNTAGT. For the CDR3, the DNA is TGTGCCAGCAGGTACAGGGGTTCTTGGGGCAATCAGCCCCAGCATTTT. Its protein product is CASRYRGSWGNQPQHF.

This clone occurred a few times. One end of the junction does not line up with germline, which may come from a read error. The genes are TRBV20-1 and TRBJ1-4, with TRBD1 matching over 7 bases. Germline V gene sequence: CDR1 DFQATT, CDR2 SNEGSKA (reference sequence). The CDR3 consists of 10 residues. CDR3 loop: CSASADRLVF. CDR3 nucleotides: TGCAGTGCTAGCGCGGACAGGCTGGTTTTT.

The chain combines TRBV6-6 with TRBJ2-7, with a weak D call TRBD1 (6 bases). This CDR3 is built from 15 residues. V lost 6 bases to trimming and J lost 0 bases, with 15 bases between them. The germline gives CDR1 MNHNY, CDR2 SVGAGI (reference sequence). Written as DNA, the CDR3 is TGTGCCAGCAGCCCCGCCCCGGACAGCTCCTACGAGCAGTACTTC. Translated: CASSPAPDSSYEQYF.

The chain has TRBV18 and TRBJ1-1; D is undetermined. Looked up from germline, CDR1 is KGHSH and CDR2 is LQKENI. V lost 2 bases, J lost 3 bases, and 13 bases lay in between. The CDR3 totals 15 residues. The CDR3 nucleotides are TGTGCCAGCTCACCAGAGGCCAGACCTGACACTGAAGCTTTCTTT. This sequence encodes CASSPEARPDTEAFF.

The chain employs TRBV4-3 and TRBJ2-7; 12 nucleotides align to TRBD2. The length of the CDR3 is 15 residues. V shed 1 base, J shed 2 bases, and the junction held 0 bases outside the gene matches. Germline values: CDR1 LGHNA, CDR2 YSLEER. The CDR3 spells CASSQGTSGTYEQYF. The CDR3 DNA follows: TGCGCCAGCAGCCAAGGGACTAGCGGGACCTACGAGCAGTACTTC.

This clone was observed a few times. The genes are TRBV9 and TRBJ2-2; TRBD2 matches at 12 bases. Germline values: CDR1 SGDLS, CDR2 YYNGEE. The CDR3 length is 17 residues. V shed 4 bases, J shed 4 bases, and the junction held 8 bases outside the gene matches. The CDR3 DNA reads TGTGCCAGCAGCCCGAGGACTAGCGGGGCTAGCACCGGGGAGCTGTTTTTT. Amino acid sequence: CASSPRTSGASTGELFF.